These 5 T cell receptor beta chains were sequenced from one sample in a study of cytomegalovirus exposure and HLA in healthy donors. Researchers ran the PCR with 60 Vbeta and 13 Jbeta primers. The protocol was immunoSEQ multiplex PCR, while the TCRdb copy is restricted to in-frame clones and leaves out a portion. This table holds under 200,000 clones, about 80% found once. What was sequenced was PBMCs. The receptors originated from a man over 45 in good health and CMV-seropositive.

The chain carries TRBV11-2 and TRBJ2-6; tentative D call: TRBD1 (6 bases). The germline V and J ends were trimmed by 5 bases and 0 bases, with 17 bases remaining between them. This CDR3 is 18 amino acids long. Germline CDR1 and CDR2: SGHAT and FQNNGV. DNA of the CDR3: TGTGCCAGCAGCGGGAGCCGGGACATGGCCTCTGGGGCCAACGTCCTGACTTTC. Protein: CASSGSRDMASGANVLTF.

CDR3 in DNA: TGTGCCAGCCTCCCTGTGACAGGGTTGAACACTGAAGCTTTCTTT. Amino acid sequence: CASLPVTGLNTEAFF. The chain employs TRBV27 and TRBJ1-1; 7 bases match TRBD1. Germline V gene data show CDR1 as MNHEY and CDR2 as SMNVEV (reference sequence). This CDR3 is built from 15 residues. J lost 0 bases, V lost 8 bases, and 9 bases had no gene match.

This chain uses TRBV19 with TRBJ1-1; D unclear. This CDR3 comprises 17 residues. Trimming removed 1 base from V and 5 bases from J, with 20 bases in between. CDR1 LNHDA and CDR2 SQIVND come from the germline V gene (reference sequence). As DNA, the CDR3 is TGTGCCAGTAGTATAGTACCCACTCCCGGGAGAGGGACTGAAGCTTTCTTT. It yields the protein CASSIVPTPGRGTEAFF.

This clone has just a few counts. CDR3 in DNA: TGCAGTGCTACACGGGACAGGCGCTACACCTTC. It specifies CSATRDRRYTF. V and J are TRBV20-1 and TRBJ1-2; 8 bases are shared with TRBD1. The CDR3 loop spans 11 amino acids. V dropped 4 bases and J dropped 9; count of bases not matched to a gene: 4. Germline V gene lookup returns CDR1 DFQATT and CDR2 SNEGSKA (reference sequence).

The gene calls are TRBV6-5 and TRBJ2-1; a possible D gene is TRBD1 (6 bases). Germline CDR1 reads MNHEY; CDR2 reads SVGAGI. This CDR3 spans 15 amino acids. Trimming took 2 bases from V and 10 from J, leaving 18 bases between them. The CDR3 loop reads CASSYGTGPAGEQFF. The CDR3 DNA reads as TGTGCCAGCAGTTACGGAACAGGGCCCGCTGGAGAGCAGTTCTTC.